The 5 T cell receptor beta chains given below trace back to one sample, sequenced in a study of cytomegalovirus exposure and HLA in healthy donors. Researchers ran the PCR with 60 Vbeta and 13 Jbeta primers. Clones were sequenced by immunoSEQ multiplex PCR, and TCRdb holds only the in-frame ones, with some missing. This sample has roughly 160,000 clones, with approximately 80% found just once. The specimen sequenced was PBMCs. These receptors originate from a woman between 45 and 60 years old in good health and CMV-seronegative.

This chain joins TRBV6-6 and TRBJ2-7; 9 bases fit TRBD1. Germline V lookup: CDR1 MNHNY, CDR2 SVGAGI (reference sequence). V lost 3 bases, J lost 6 bases, and 12 bases stayed unmatched. The CDR3 runs to 16 residues. The CDR3 coding sequence is TGTGCCAGCAGTTATACTTCGACAGGGGGGCGGCCCGAGCAGTACTTC. Protein sequence: CASSYTSTGGRPEQYF.

This clone has a single count. The V gene is TRBV4-3, the J gene TRBJ1-1; D gene uncertain. The CDR3 runs to 13 residues. V shed 6 bases and J shed 1 base, with 9 bases lying between them. Germline V lookup: CDR1 LGHNA, CDR2 YSLEER. The CDR3 here is CASRQQPNTEAFF. CDR3 coding DNA: TGCGCCAGCAGACAGCAACCGAACACTGAAGCTTTCTTT.

In DNA form, the CDR3 reads TGTGCCAGCAGTGTACTTTTCAGGGGCACTGAAGCTTTCTTT. It encodes CASSVLFRGTEAFF. The chain uses TRBV6-1 and TRBJ1-1; D is possibly TRBD1 (6 bases). Per germline, CDR1 MNHNS and CDR2 SASEGT. V lost 4 bases and J 4 bases, leaving 13 bases between the germline ends. This CDR3 region has 14 residues.

On this clone: The same CDR3 arises from other DNA sequences in this sample as well. The chain combines TRBV19 with TRBJ1-5, with 7 bases matching TRBD1. J was trimmed by 1 base and V by 8 bases; bases with no gene match: 8. This CDR3 comprises 15 residues. CDR1 LNHDA and CDR2 SQIVND come from the germline V gene (reference sequence). DNA for the CDR3: TGTGCCAGTCGACCAGGGGGGAAGAGCAATCAGCCCCAGCATTTT. This translates into CASRPGGKSNQPQHF. Filled out from reference TRBV19 and TRBJ1-5, the complete variable domain reads DGGITQSPKYLFRKEGQNVTLSCEQNLNHDAMYWYRQDPGQGLRLIYYSQIVNDFQKGDIAEGYSVSREKKESFPLTVTSAQKNPTAFYLCASRPGGKSNQPQHFGDGTRLSIL.

The J gene is TRBJ2-7, the V gene TRBV7-3, with TRBD2 matching over 8 bases. Germline CDR1 and CDR2: SGHTA and FQGTGA. The CDR3 is 14 residues long. V was clipped by 5 bases and J by 2 bases; unmatched bases: 5. The CDR3 sequence is CASSPSGGAYEQYF. CDR3 in DNA: TGTGCCAGCAGCCCGAGCGGGGGTGCCTACGAGCAGTACTTC.